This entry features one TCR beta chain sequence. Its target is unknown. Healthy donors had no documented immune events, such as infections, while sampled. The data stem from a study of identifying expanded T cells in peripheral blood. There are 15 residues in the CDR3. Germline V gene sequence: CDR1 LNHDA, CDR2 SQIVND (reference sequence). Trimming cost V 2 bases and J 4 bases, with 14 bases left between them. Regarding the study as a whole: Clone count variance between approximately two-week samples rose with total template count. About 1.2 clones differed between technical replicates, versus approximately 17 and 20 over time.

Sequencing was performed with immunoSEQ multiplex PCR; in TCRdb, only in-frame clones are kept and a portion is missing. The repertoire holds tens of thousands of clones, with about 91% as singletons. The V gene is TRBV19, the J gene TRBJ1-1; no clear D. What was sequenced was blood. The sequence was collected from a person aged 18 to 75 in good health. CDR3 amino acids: CASSIIGRSPTEAFF. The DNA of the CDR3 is TGTGCCAGTAGTATAATCGGGCGGTCCCCCACTGAAGCTTTCTTT.